This entry lists 25 T cell receptor beta chains sequenced from one sample in a study of cytomegalovirus exposure and HLA in healthy donors. Data came from immunoSEQ multiplex PCR; TCRdb stores just in-frame clones and leaves some out. Found here are about 360,000 clones, 86% of them singletons; the top ten hold roughly 0.83%. Sequencing was done on a sample of PBMCs. The receptors were gathered from a woman under 30 in good health and CMV-seronegative.

The V and J genes are TRBV28 and TRBJ1-5; possibly TRBD1 for D (6 bases). The V gene's germline CDR1 is MDHEN and CDR2 SYDVKM. The CDR3 sequence is 14 residues long. V lost 5 bases and J 7 bases, leaving 15 bases between the germline ends. CDR3 in amino acids: CASSVRGGRQPQHF. CDR3 coding DNA: TGTGCCAGCAGTGTTCGGGGGGGCAGGCAGCCCCAGCATTTT.

The V and J genes are TRBV9 and TRBJ2-1, with 15 bases fitting TRBD2. Germline V lookup: CDR1 SGDLS, CDR2 YYNGEE. CDR3 length equals 18 residues. Unmatched junction bases numbered 10, after V lost 2 bases and J lost 7 bases. The chain's CDR3 is CASSVTGLAGGPGNEQFF. Here the CDR3 DNA reads TGTGCCAGCAGCGTCACTGGACTAGCGGGAGGGCCGGGAAATGAGCAGTTCTTC.

The V gene is TRBV10-1, the J gene TRBJ2-2; the D is unclear. Trimming pared 2 bases from V and 1 base from J, leaving 2 bases between. In germline, CDR1 is WNHNN, CDR2 SYGVQD (reference sequence). CDR3 length equals 13 residues. The CDR3 reads CASSERNTGELFF. As DNA, the CDR3 is TGCGCCAGCAGTGAGCGGAACACCGGGGAGCTGTTTTTT.

The chain has TRBV11-2 and TRBJ2-3, with D hard to call. The CDR3 is 14 residues long. Germline V gene sequence: CDR1 SGHAT, CDR2 FQNNGV. V lost 0 bases to trimming and J lost 10 bases, with 14 bases between them. CDR3 nucleotide sequence: TGTGCCAGCAGCTTAGATTTAAGCTTAAGATCGCAGTATTTT. Translating it yields CASSLDLSLRSQYF.

This clone was counted between two and nine times. This chain uses TRBV7-8 with TRBJ2-3; a weak D match, TRBD2 (5 bases). The V and J ends lost 1 base and 3 bases respectively, with 11 bases between them. The germline V gene encodes CDR1 SGHVS and CDR2 FQNEAQ. The CDR3 has 15 amino acids. CDR3 in DNA: TGTGCCAGCAGCTTAGTGGGAGCGAGGACAGATACGCAGTATTTT. It encodes CASSLVGARTDTQYF.

This chain connects TRBV6-5 to TRBJ1-5; D is ambiguous. V lost 0 bases and J lost 6, with 15 bases in between. Germline CDR1 MNHEY, CDR2 SVGAGI. The CDR3 runs to 16 residues. The CDR3 DNA reads as TGTGCCAGCAGTTACTCGGTTCCGGAGTACGGTCAGCCCCAGCATTTT. This gives the protein CASSYSVPEYGQPQHF.

The chain links TRBV5-4 to TRBJ2-3; 11 bases fit TRBD1. The germline V gene has CDR1 SGHNT and CDR2 YYREEE (reference sequence). This CDR3 comprises 16 residues. V lost 4 bases to trimming and J lost 0 bases; unmatched junction nucleotides: 4. CDR3 in DNA: TGTGCCAGCAGCGGAGGGACAGGGGGAAGCACAGATACGCAGTATTTT. It is translated as CASSGGTGGSTDTQYF.

The chain carries TRBV6-6 and TRBJ2-5, with TRBD1 matching over 7 bases. This CDR3 is 14 amino acids long. Germline CDR1 is MNHNY and CDR2 is SVGAGI (reference sequence). V lost 4 bases and J lost 2; bases outside the gene matches: 4. The CDR3: CASSWTQGQETQYF. The CDR3 nucleotides are TGTGCCAGCAGTTGGACACAGGGGCAAGAGACCCAGTACTTC.

V and J are TRBV19 and TRBJ2-3; 8 nucleotides match TRBD2. J lost 3 bases, V lost 5 bases, and 10 bases had no gene match. The length of the CDR3 is 16 residues. CDR1 is LNHDA and CDR2 is SQIVND in the germline V gene (reference sequence). CDR3 region: CASSAGSGSRTDTQYF. As DNA, the CDR3 is TGTGCCAGTAGTGCGGGAAGCGGGAGCAGGACAGATACGCAGTATTTT. The entire variable domain, with the rest obtained from reference TRBV19 and TRBJ2-3, is as follows: DGGITQSPKYLFRKEGQNVTLSCEQNLNHDAMYWYRQDPGQGLRLIYYSQIVNDFQKGDIAEGYSVSREKKESFPLTVTSAQKNPTAFYLCASSAGSGSRTDTQYFGPGTRLTVL.

This chain uses TRBV29-1 with TRBJ2-3; the D gene is possibly TRBD2 (7 bases). The CDR3 sequence is 15 residues long. Trimming removed 8 bases from V and 4 bases from J, with 22 bases in between. Germline V gene lookup returns CDR1 SQVTM and CDR2 ANQGSEA. The chain's CDR3 is CSLRGQGGPADTQYF. CDR3 nucleotide sequence: TGCAGCCTTCGGGGGCAGGGAGGGCCGGCAGATACGCAGTATTTT.

This chain links TRBV6-4 with TRBJ2-1, with 14 bases identical to TRBD2. V trimming: 6 bases; J trimming: 4 bases; junction bases outside the gene matches: 2. This CDR3 comprises 15 residues. Germline-derived CDR1 and CDR2 are MRHNA and SNTAGT. For the CDR3, the DNA is TGTGCCAGCAGCCGGACTAGCGGGGGGTACAATGAGCAGTTCTTC. It encodes CASSRTSGGYNEQFF.

The chain links TRBV6-1 to TRBJ1-2, with D perhaps TRBD1 (6 bases). The germline V gene encodes CDR1 MNHNS and CDR2 SASEGT. V lost 1 base and J lost 8, with 14 bases in between. The CDR3 loop spans 14 amino acids. CDR3 coding DNA: TGTGCCAGCAGTGAAGGACAGGCCCCGGGAGGCTACACCTTC. This gives the protein CASSEGQAPGGYTF.

This chain connects TRBV2 to TRBJ2-5; TRBD2 aligns across 12 bases. With V trimmed by 8 bases and J by 2 bases, 12 bases remained unmatched. The CDR3 runs 17 residues. Germline lookup yields CDR1 SNHLY and CDR2 FYNNEI. CDR3: CASPPPLAGGIQETQYF. In DNA, the CDR3 is TGTGCCAGCCCCCCCCCGCTAGCGGGGGGGATTCAAGAGACCCAGTACTTC.

The rearrangement uses TRBV5-1 and TRBJ2-3; 8 bases are shared with TRBD2. V shed 0 bases and J 1 base; nucleotides not matched to a gene: 1. The germline V gene has CDR1 SGHRS and CDR2 YFSETQ. The CDR3 consists of 15 residues. CDR3 sequence: CASSLETSGTDTQYF. The CDR3 DNA reads TGCGCCAGCAGCTTGGAGACTAGCGGCACAGATACGCAGTATTTT.

CDR3 sequence reads: CSAGTGHYEQYF. CDR3 DNA sequence: TGCAGCGCTGGGACAGGGCACTACGAGCAGTACTTC. V and J are TRBV29-1 and TRBJ2-7, with 9 bases that match TRBD1. The CDR3 length is 12 residues. From germline, CDR1 is SQVTM and CDR2 ANQGSEA. Germline trimming cut 7 bases from V and 3 bases from J; bases unmatched to any gene: 4.

The V call is TRBV7-9, the J call TRBJ2-5; a weak D match, TRBD1 (6 bases). With 2 bases removed from V and 2 bases from J, the gap between germline ends came to 15 bases. This CDR3 has 16 residues. Germline V lookup: CDR1 SEHNR, CDR2 FQNEAQ (reference sequence). The CDR3 nucleotides are TGTGCCAGCAGCTTACAGCGCAGGACAGTACAAGAGACCCAGTACTTC. This gives the protein CASSLQRRTVQETQYF.

This clone has only a few counts. CDR3 residues: CASSHRQMNTEAFF. CDR3 coding DNA: TGTGCCAGCAGCCACCGACAGATGAACACTGAAGCTTTCTTT. J is TRBJ1-1 and V is TRBV7-8; weak D call: TRBD1 (5 bases). V lost 5 bases, J lost 0 bases, and 10 bases lay in between. The CDR3 totals 14 residues. CDR1 is SGHVS, CDR2 FQNEAQ, per germline.

This chain links TRBV2 with TRBJ1-3, with TRBD1 matching 8 bases. The CDR3 spans 16 residues. CDR1 SNHLY and CDR2 FYNNEI come from the germline V gene. The J segment lost 2 bases and the V segment lost 2 bases, leaving 5 bases of the junction unmatched. Written as DNA, the CDR3 is TGTGCCAGCAGTGAATGGACAGGGAGAGCTGGAAACACCATATATTTT. It specifies CASSEWTGRAGNTIYF. Drawing the rest from reference TRBV2 and TRBJ1-3, the complete variable domain is EPEVTQTPSHQVTQMGQEVILRCVPISNHLYFYWYRQILGQKVEFLVSFYNNEISEKSEIFDDQFSVERPDGSNFTLKIRSTKLEDSAMYFCASSEWTGRAGNTIYFGEGSWLTVV.

This clone was seen a single time. The V gene is TRBV30, the J gene TRBJ2-1; D perhaps matches TRBD2 (6 bases). This CDR3 spans 13 amino acids. Between the trimmed V and J ends, which lost 5 bases and 5 bases, there was a span of 13 bases. CDR1 is GTSNPN, CDR2 SVGIG, per germline (reference sequence). CDR3 residues: CAWSSGLDNEQFF. Here the CDR3 DNA reads TGTGCCTGGTCAAGCGGGCTGGACAATGAGCAGTTCTTC.

The chain couples TRBV7-9 to TRBJ1-1, with 10 bases fitting TRBD1. The CDR3 spans 17 residues. With 2 bases clipped from V and 5 bases from J, the junction kept 11 bases outside the gene matches. CDR1 is SEHNR and CDR2 is FQNEAQ in the germline V gene (reference sequence). The CDR3, as DNA: TGTGCCAGCAGCTTATACGGACAGGGGGTAAAGAGGACTGAAGCTTTCTTT. Protein sequence: CASSLYGQGVKRTEAFF.

The chain employs TRBV9 and TRBJ2-7; 8 nucleotides align to TRBD2. Germline CDR1 SGDLS, CDR2 YYNGEE. The V gene end was trimmed by 4 bases and the J gene end by 2 bases; junction bases not matched to a gene: 5. There are 14 residues in the CDR3. CDR3 residues: CASSLSGRPYEQYF. The DNA for the CDR3 is TGTGCCAGCAGCCTCAGCGGGAGACCCTACGAGCAGTACTTC.

The J gene is TRBJ2-7, the V gene TRBV5-1, with D perhaps TRBD1 (5 bases). Trimming removed 0 bases from V and 0 bases from J, with 10 bases in between. CDR1 and CDR2 from the germline V gene are SGHRS and YFSETQ. CDR3 length equals 15 residues. Written as DNA, the CDR3 is TGCGCCAGCAGCTTGGGGTGGGGCAGCTCCTACGAGCAGTACTTC. This encodes CASSLGWGSSYEQYF.

The gene calls are TRBV4-1 and TRBJ1-2, with no clear D. The CDR3 runs to 15 residues. Per germline, CDR1 MGHRA and CDR2 YSYEKL. Trimming shortened V by 0 bases and J by 3 bases, and 11 bases separated the two germline ends. The CDR3 DNA reads TGCGCCAGCAGCCAAGAGGCCCGTTCCCACTATGGCTACACCTTC. Protein product: CASSQEARSHYGYTF.

The chain has TRBV30 and TRBJ1-1; no firm D call. The germline V and J ends were trimmed by 1 base and 5 bases, with 11 bases remaining between them. The CDR3 length is 13 residues. Germline CDR1 GTSNPN, CDR2 SVGIG (reference sequence). In DNA form, the CDR3 reads TGTGCCTGGAGTGGGGCAAGGATTACTGAAGCTTTCTTT. Amino acids: CAWSGARITEAFF.

The chain carries TRBV4-2 and TRBJ1-5, with D unclear. Germline V gives CDR1 LGHNA, CDR2 YNFKEQ. Trimming removed 0 bases from V and 0 bases from J, with 12 bases in between. The CDR3 is 17 amino acids. This CDR3 reads CASSQEVVGYSNQPQHF. The CDR3 coding sequence is TGTGCCAGCAGCCAAGAAGTGGTCGGTTATAGCAATCAGCCCCAGCATTTT.